This section outlines one T cell receptor (beta chain) sequence together with its context. Its antigen remains unidentified. A second about 6 to 11 cycle PCR used barcoded and J-beta primers. TCRdb re-called the 5' RACE reads through MiXCR, storing one row per CDR3 protein. The sample has about a million distinct CDR3 sequences, about 51% seen once. These data originate in a study of blood T cells in healthy people across ages. Findings and caveats of the study: Relative to aged donors, long-lived donors carried more naive CD4+ cells and displayed higher diversity. Unsorted PBMCs ruled out conclusive naive versus antigen-experienced comparison.

V lost 0 bases to trimming and J lost 4 bases; unmatched junction nucleotides: 6. Per germline, CDR1 DFQATT and CDR2 SNEGSKA (reference sequence). This CDR3 is built from 15 residues. This TCR derives from a woman in her fifties or sixties in good health. The specimen was blood. The rearrangement uses TRBV20-1 and TRBJ1-2; the match to TRBD1 covers 9 bases. As DNA, the CDR3 is TGCAGTGCTAGAGATTCTACAGGGGGCACCTATGGCTACACCTTC. Translation: CSARDSTGGTYGYTF.